Below, 28 T cell receptor beta chains from the same sample are listed, as sequenced in a study of cytotoxic CD8 clonotypes in ibrutinib-treated CLL. Sequencing was performed with immunoSEQ multiplex PCR; in TCRdb, only in-frame clones are kept and a portion is missing. The sample shows 150,000 to 200,000 clones, roughly 88% of them seen only once. The sample in question was PBMCs, obtained at disease progression, from a patient treated with ibrutinib. The receptors shown here come from a human donor with chronic lymphocytic leukemia.

The chain couples TRBV9 to TRBJ1-1; weak D call: TRBD1 (6 bases). V lost 4 bases and J lost 4, with 11 bases in between. This CDR3 is 13 amino acids long. Germline assignment: CDR1 SGDLS and CDR2 YYNGEE. Written as DNA, the CDR3 is TGTGCCAGCAGCTTGGGGGGCCCCACTGAAGCTTTCTTT. The encoded protein is CASSLGGPTEAFF. The full variable domain, with the rest looked up from reference TRBV9 and TRBJ1-1, is DSGVTQTPKHLITATGQRVTLRCSPRSGDLSVYWYQQSLDQGLQFLIQYYNGEERAKGNILERFSAQQFPDLHSELNLSSLELGDSALYFCASSLGGPTEAFFGQGTRLTVV.

V is TRBV4-2 and J is TRBJ2-1, with 7 bases aligning to TRBD2. V lost 0 bases, J lost 10 bases, and 18 bases stayed unmatched. The CDR3 runs to 18 residues. Germline loops: CDR1 LGHNA, CDR2 YNFKEQ. The DNA of the CDR3 is TGTGCCAGCAGCCAAGATCTGGGATCAGGACTAGACTTCCGAGAGCAGTTCTTC. Its protein product is CASSQDLGSGLDFREQFF.

The chain employs TRBV10-3 and TRBJ1-1, with 7 bases aligning to TRBD1. The CDR3 covers 17 residues. CDR1 is ENHRY, CDR2 SYGVKD, per germline. The trim removed 3 bases at V and 2 bases at J, leaving 12 bases unmatched. The CDR3 DNA follows: TGTGCCATCAGTGAAACCCCACAGGGGCCTTACAACACTGAAGCTTTCTTT. This translates into CAISETPQGPYNTEAFF.

The chain is built from TRBV11-2 and TRBJ2-3; D may be TRBD1 or TRBD2 (5 bases each). CDR1 is SGHAT, CDR2 FQNNGV, per germline. The V end was cut by 5 bases, the J end by 1 base, with 16 bases between. The CDR3 is 16 residues long. The CDR3 coding sequence is TGTGCCAGCAGCCCGCGTGGGGGAGTCGGCACAGATACGCAGTATTTT. It is translated as CASSPRGGVGTDTQYF.

This rearrangement joins TRBV28 to TRBJ2-1; D is possibly TRBD2 (6 bases). V was pared by 5 bases and J by 7 bases, with 9 bases between. CDR1 is MDHEN and CDR2 is SYDVKM in the germline V gene. The CDR3 covers 12 residues. The chain's CDR3 is CASSRLENEQFF. The CDR3 DNA reads as TGTGCCAGCAGTCGACTAGAGAATGAGCAGTTCTTC.

This clone was counted only a few times. CDR3 bases: TGTGCCAGCAGCTTAGAGGGGCCCCACTCCGGGGAGCTGTTTTTT. The encoded protein is CASSLEGPHSGELFF. The V gene is TRBV7-2, the J gene TRBJ2-2, with D possibly TRBD1 on 5 matching bases. This CDR3 has 15 residues. Germline loops: CDR1 SGHTA, CDR2 FQGNSA. The ends were cut back, 1 base at V and 6 bases at J, with 12 bases in the middle.

This clone was seen only a few times. The rearrangement joins TRBV6-5 to TRBJ2-3, with TRBD2 matching over 12 bases. The length of the CDR3 is 15 residues. Germline V gene data show CDR1 as MNHEY and CDR2 as SVGAGI. J lost 8 bases, V lost 5 bases, and 8 bases had no gene match. CDR3 in DNA: TGTGCCAGCAGTCCCCGGACTAGCGGGGCCCTTACGCAGTATTTT. Protein product: CASSPRTSGALTQYF.

The chain uses TRBV5-1 and TRBJ1-4, with D perhaps TRBD1 (5 bases). The CDR3 is 15 residues long. V lost 3 bases and J lost 7, with 16 bases in between. From germline, CDR1 is SGHRS and CDR2 YFSETQ. The CDR3 DNA is TGCGCCAGCAGCTCGGTAGCAGGGACGACTGAAAAACTGTTTTTT. This encodes CASSSVAGTTEKLFF. Filled out from reference TRBV5-1 and TRBJ1-4, the complete variable domain reads KAGVTQTPRYLIKTRGQQVTLSCSPISGHRSVSWYQQTPGQGLQFLFEYFSETQRNKGNFPGRFSGRQFSNSRSEMNVSTLELGDSALYLCASSSVAGTTEKLFFGSGTQLSVL.

V and J are TRBV5-6 and TRBJ2-7; D is possibly TRBD1 or TRBD2 (5 bases each). Germline V gene data show CDR1 as SGHDT and CDR2 as YYEEEE. Trimming removed 1 base at V and 2 bases at J, with 13 bases between. CDR3 length: 15 residues. The CDR3: CASSLFRDGAYEQYF. DNA for the CDR3: TGTGCCAGCAGCTTGTTCAGGGACGGGGCCTACGAGCAGTACTTC.

This rearrangement joins TRBV29-1 to TRBJ2-3; D gene unclear. V lost 5 bases to trimming and J lost 0 bases, with 6 bases between them. The CDR3 covers 12 residues. Looked up from germline, CDR1 is SQVTM and CDR2 is ANQGSEA. CDR3 residues: CSVRASTDTQYF. CDR3 coding DNA: TGCAGCGTTCGTGCCAGCACAGATACGCAGTATTTT.

The DNA for the CDR3 is TGTGCCAGCAGTTCTGGACTGAACCAAGAGACCCAGTACTTC. This gives the protein CASSSGLNQETQYF. The rearrangement joins TRBV6-5 to TRBJ2-5, with D perhaps matching TRBD2 (5 bases). The length of the CDR3 is 14 residues. The germline CDR1 and CDR2 sequences are MNHEY and SVGAGI. The V gene lost 4 bases and the J gene lost 0 bases, with 9 bases spanning the gap.

The J gene is TRBJ2-3, the V gene TRBV7-9; 8 nucleotides align to TRBD1. The CDR3 contains 18 residues. V was clipped by 7 bases and J by 0 bases; unmatched bases: 15. The V gene's germline CDR1 is SEHNR and CDR2 FQNEAQ (reference sequence). This CDR3 reads CASNKYQGAFSSTDTQYF. The CDR3 DNA follows: TGTGCCAGCAACAAATATCAGGGGGCTTTTTCAAGCACAGATACGCAGTATTTT.

This chain uses TRBV6-5 with TRBJ2-1; 8 nucleotides match TRBD2. CDR3 length: 15 amino acids. The V gene end was trimmed by 5 bases and the J gene end by 7 bases; junction bases not matched to a gene: 10. The germline CDR1 and CDR2 sequences are MNHEY and SVGAGI. The CDR3 DNA follows: TGTGCCAGCAGTCCCGCCGGGAGGGCCGGGAATGAGCAGTTCTTC. Encoded protein: CASSPAGRAGNEQFF.

The rearrangement uses TRBV27 and TRBJ2-7, with TRBD1 identical over 7 bases. Germline CDR1 reads MNHEY; CDR2 reads SMNVEV (reference sequence). The CDR3 has 14 amino acids. The junction had 7 bases not matched to a gene; V was cut back by 5 bases and J by 3 bases. This chain's CDR3 is CASSPGQAYYEQYF. The CDR3 DNA reads TGTGCCAGCAGTCCCGGACAGGCGTACTACGAGCAGTACTTC.

This sequence joins TRBV7-9 and TRBJ1-4; the D is unclear. This CDR3 has 16 amino acids. Trimming removed 5 bases at V and 0 bases at J, with 13 bases between. Per germline, CDR1 SEHNR and CDR2 FQNEAQ (reference sequence). This chain's CDR3 is CASSRPRSSTNEKLFF. DNA of the CDR3: TGTGCCAGCAGCCGCCCAAGGAGCTCAACTAATGAAAAACTGTTTTTT.

The chain combines TRBV19 with TRBJ1-1; D remains ambiguous. From germline, CDR1 is LNHDA and CDR2 SQIVND (reference sequence). V was cut by 4 bases and J by 1 base, with 19 bases left in between. The CDR3 contains 17 residues. CDR3 coding DNA: TGTGCCAGTAGTAAAAAACCGGCCTATCTAGGGAACACTGAAGCTTTCTTT. This encodes CASSKKPAYLGNTEAFF.

This clone was picked up one time. V usage is TRBV11-2 and J usage is TRBJ2-1; D is unresolved. Looked up from germline, CDR1 is SGHAT and CDR2 is FQNNGV. The CDR3 runs 17 residues. V shed 5 bases and J shed 1 base, with 18 bases lying between them. CDR3 in amino acids: CASSGQALDASYNEQFF. The CDR3 DNA reads as TGTGCCAGCAGCGGTCAGGCTCTCGATGCTTCCTACAATGAGCAGTTCTTC.

V gene TRBV5-1 combines with J gene TRBJ2-7, with no clear D. The V gene lost 2 bases and the J gene lost 6 bases, with 15 bases spanning the gap. CDR1 and CDR2 (germline): SGHRS, YFSETQ. The CDR3 covers 14 residues. In DNA form, the CDR3 reads TGCGCCAGCAGCTTAAACACCCAGCGTCTCGAGCAGTACTTC. It codes for CASSLNTQRLEQYF.

The J gene is TRBJ2-7, the V gene TRBV10-3, with 8 bases fitting TRBD2. The length of the CDR3 is 15 residues. Trimming at V came to 8 bases and at J to 0 bases, leaving 9 bases not matched to a gene. From germline, CDR1 is ENHRY and CDR2 SYGVKD. The CDR3 loop reads CAISAGGRNSYEQYF. CDR3 coding DNA: TGTGCCATCTCTGCGGGCGGGAGGAACTCCTACGAGCAGTACTTC.

The chain joins TRBV30 to TRBJ2-2; D is unclear. V lost 0 bases, J lost 5 bases, and 4 bases lay in between. Germline V gene data show CDR1 as GTSNPN and CDR2 as SVGIG (reference sequence). CDR3 length equals 12 residues. In nucleotides, the CDR3 is TGTGCCTGGAGTGTTTGGACCGGGGAGCTGTTTTTT. Translating it yields CAWSVWTGELFF.

The gene calls are TRBV5-6 and TRBJ1-5; D not certain. The V end lost 1 base, the J end lost 6 bases, and 11 bases lay between the germline ends. This CDR3 has 14 amino acids. Germline V gene data show CDR1 as SGHDT and CDR2 as YYEEEE. The CDR3 here is CASSLFGLSQPQHF. Written as DNA, the CDR3 is TGTGCCAGCAGCTTGTTCGGTCTGAGTCAGCCCCAGCATTTT.

This chain joins TRBV7-6 and TRBJ2-3; D is uncertain. The CDR3 sequence is 12 residues long. CDR1 SGHVS and CDR2 FNYEAQ come from the germline V gene. The V end lost 5 bases, the J end lost 0 bases, and 3 bases lay between the germline ends. The CDR3, as DNA: TGTGCCAGCAGCCCTAGCACAGATACGCAGTATTTT. This translates into CASSPSTDTQYF.

V and J are TRBV28 and TRBJ1-4; 11 nucleotides agree with TRBD1. The V gene end was trimmed by 5 bases and the J gene end by 8 bases; junction bases not matched to a gene: 10. CDR3 length: 16 amino acids. Per germline, CDR1 MDHEN and CDR2 SYDVKM. CDR3 in DNA: TGTGCCAGCAGTAGAATGACCGGACAGGGGGCAGAAAAACTGTTTTTT. Its protein product is CASSRMTGQGAEKLFF.

The chain couples TRBV28 to TRBJ2-3; D is perhaps TRBD1 (5 bases). The CDR3 runs 12 residues. V lost 8 bases and J lost 1, with 7 bases in between. CDR1 and CDR2 (germline): MDHEN, SYDVKM. The CDR3 reads CASQGGTDTQYF. CDR3 nucleotide sequence: TGTGCCAGCCAGGGTGGCACAGATACGCAGTATTTT.

The gene calls are TRBV11-2 and TRBJ1-2; TRBD1 agrees at 7 bases. CDR1 and CDR2 (germline): SGHAT, FQNNGV. J lost 3 bases, V lost 4 bases, and 20 bases had no gene match. This CDR3 spans 19 amino acids. The CDR3 region is CASSSIPPETGRGYYGYTF. In DNA form, the CDR3 reads TGTGCCAGCAGCTCCATACCTCCTGAGACAGGGCGAGGGTACTATGGCTACACCTTC.

DNA of the CDR3: TGTGCCAGCAGAGGCAGAAGTAGGGGCTACGAGCAGTACTTC. It specifies CASRGRSRGYEQYF. The rearrangement joins TRBV28 to TRBJ2-7, with TRBD1 as a possible D gene (5 bases). The CDR3 consists of 14 residues. CDR1 and CDR2 (germline): MDHEN, SYDVKM. Trimming cost V 6 bases and J 3 bases, with 15 bases left between them.

The rearrangement uses TRBV5-1 and TRBJ1-1; perhaps TRBD1 as D (6 bases). Germline V gives CDR1 SGHRS, CDR2 YFSETQ. CDR3 length equals 14 residues. V was shortened by 0 bases and J by 4 bases, with 10 bases between the two germline ends. CDR3: CASSLEGGSTEAFF. The CDR3 DNA follows: TGCGCCAGCAGCTTGGAGGGGGGAAGCACTGAAGCTTTCTTT.

The V call is TRBV6-1, the J call TRBJ1-4; 8 bases align to TRBD1. Germline V gene sequence: CDR1 MNHNS, CDR2 SASEGT. The CDR3 runs to 14 residues. Trimming at V came to 3 bases and at J to 8 bases, leaving 5 bases not matched to a gene. Written as DNA, the CDR3 is TGTGCCAGCAGTGAGGACAGGGAGGGCGAAAAACTGTTTTTT. It yields the protein CASSEDREGEKLFF.